These 9 T cell receptor beta chains were sequenced from one sample in a study of T-cell reconstitution after alpha-beta-depleted transplantation in children. A TCRbeta library incorporating unique molecular identifiers was prepared. From the PCR reads, TCRdb called clonotypes with MiXCR, one entry per CDR3 protein. This table holds hundreds of thousands of distinct CDR3 sequences, around 12% found once. Sequencing used PBMCs from the stem cell graft donor, obtained from the stem cell graft. Every receptor here comes from a human donor who donated a stem cell graft to a child with combined immunodeficiency.

This clonotype was counted at least ten times. J is TRBJ2-3 and V is TRBV20-1; D gene uncertain. Germline V lookup: CDR1 DFQATT, CDR2 SNEGSKA (reference sequence). The CDR3 sequence is 13 residues long. V lost 3 bases and J lost 3, with 10 bases in between. CDR3 amino acids: CSASALGTDTQYF. The CDR3 DNA is TGCAGTGCTAGCGCCTTAGGGACAGATACGCAGTATTTT.

This chain uses TRBV27 with TRBJ2-2; TRBD1 matches at 7 bases. Germline CDR1 and CDR2: MNHEY and SMNVEV (reference sequence). V dropped 9 bases and J dropped 4; count of bases not matched to a gene: 14. This CDR3 has 16 residues. The CDR3 nucleotides are TGTGCCAGTACAGGGGTGGGTCTTCTCGGCACCGGGGAGCTGTTTTTT. Its translation is CASTGVGLLGTGELFF.

This clonotype was seen ten or more times. The chain couples TRBV18 to TRBJ2-1, with TRBD2 matching 11 bases. This CDR3 contains 14 residues. Per germline, CDR1 KGHSH and CDR2 LQKENI. The V segment lost 8 bases and the J segment 4 bases; nucleotides outside the gene matches: 4. The CDR3 sequence: CASSPSGGYNEQFF. CDR3 DNA sequence: TGTGCCAGCAGTCCTAGCGGGGGGTACAATGAGCAGTTCTTC.

V and J are TRBV27 and TRBJ2-7; D is undetermined. CDR1 is MNHEY, CDR2 SMNVEV, per germline (reference sequence). V dropped 3 bases and J dropped 0 bases, with 15 bases sitting between them. The CDR3 totals 16 residues. The CDR3 reads CASSLQISYISYEQYF. CDR3 DNA sequence: TGTGCCAGCAGTTTGCAAATAAGTTATATCTCCTACGAGCAGTACTTC.

There are a few counts of this clonotype. The chain has TRBV19 and TRBJ1-6; unclear D gene. The germline V gene has CDR1 LNHDA and CDR2 SQIVND (reference sequence). CDR3 size: 14 residues. Trimming took 3 bases from V and 9 from J, leaving 12 bases between them. The DNA for the CDR3 is TGTGCCAGTAGTATTGGACGGACGAGTTCACCCCTCCACTTT. It yields the protein CASSIGRTSSPLHF.

This clonotype was detected only a few times. CDR3 coding DNA: TGTGCCACCGCGGTGGGGGTCTCCTACGAGCAGTACTTC. It is translated as CATAVGVSYEQYF. The chain couples TRBV25-1 to TRBJ2-7; TRBD1 or TRBD2 may be the D gene (5 bases each). Trimming cost V 10 bases and J 0 bases, with 13 bases left between them. The length of the CDR3 is 13 residues. The V gene's germline CDR1 is MGHDK and CDR2 SYGVNS.

In its sample, this clonotype was seen a few times. The chain links TRBV6-1 to TRBJ2-1, with TRBD1 as a possible D gene (5 bases). The CDR3 spans 17 residues. CDR1 MNHNS and CDR2 SASEGT come from the germline V gene. V was clipped by 1 base and J by 6 bases, with 19 bases between them. CDR3 sequence: CASSEGPLGRVFNEQFF. The CDR3 nucleotides are TGTGCCAGCAGTGAAGGCCCCTTGGGCAGGGTATTCAATGAGCAGTTCTTC.

A few counts support this clonotype. This chain connects TRBV27 to TRBJ2-2; D is perhaps TRBD1 (5 bases). V shed 3 bases and J shed 4 bases, with 12 bases lying between them. Germline V gene lookup returns CDR1 MNHEY and CDR2 SMNVEV (reference sequence). The CDR3 length is 15 residues. The CDR3 DNA sequence: TGTGCCAGCAGTTTCGGGCAGGGCGGCACCGGGGAGCTGTTTTTT. It encodes CASSFGQGGTGELFF.

This clonotype was observed a few times. The chain's CDR3 is CASSPPGRIAGGYTF. In DNA, the CDR3 is TGTGCCAGCTCACCACCGGGGAGGATCGCCGGCGGCTACACCTTC. V gene TRBV18 combines with J gene TRBJ1-2; D gene ambiguous. There are 15 residues in the CDR3. Germline CDR1 reads KGHSH; CDR2 reads LQKENI. With 0 bases removed from V and 8 bases from J, the gap between germline ends came to 16 bases.